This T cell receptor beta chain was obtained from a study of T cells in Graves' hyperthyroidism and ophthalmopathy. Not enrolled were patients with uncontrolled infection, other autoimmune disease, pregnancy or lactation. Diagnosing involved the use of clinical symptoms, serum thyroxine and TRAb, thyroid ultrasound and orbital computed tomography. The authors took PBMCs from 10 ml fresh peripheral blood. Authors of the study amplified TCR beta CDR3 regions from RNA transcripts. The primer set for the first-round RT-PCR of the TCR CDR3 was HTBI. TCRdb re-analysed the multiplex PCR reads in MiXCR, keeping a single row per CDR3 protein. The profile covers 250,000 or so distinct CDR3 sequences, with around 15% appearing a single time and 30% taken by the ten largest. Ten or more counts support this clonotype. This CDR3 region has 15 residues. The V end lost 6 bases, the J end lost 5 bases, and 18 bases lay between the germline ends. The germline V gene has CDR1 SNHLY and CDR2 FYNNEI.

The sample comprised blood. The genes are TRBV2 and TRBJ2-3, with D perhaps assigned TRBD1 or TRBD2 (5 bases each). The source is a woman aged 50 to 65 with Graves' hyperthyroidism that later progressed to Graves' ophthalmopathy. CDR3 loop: CASRGTFTTGDTQYF. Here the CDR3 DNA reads TGTGCCAGCAGGGGGACCTTTACGACGGGAGATACGCAGTATTTT.